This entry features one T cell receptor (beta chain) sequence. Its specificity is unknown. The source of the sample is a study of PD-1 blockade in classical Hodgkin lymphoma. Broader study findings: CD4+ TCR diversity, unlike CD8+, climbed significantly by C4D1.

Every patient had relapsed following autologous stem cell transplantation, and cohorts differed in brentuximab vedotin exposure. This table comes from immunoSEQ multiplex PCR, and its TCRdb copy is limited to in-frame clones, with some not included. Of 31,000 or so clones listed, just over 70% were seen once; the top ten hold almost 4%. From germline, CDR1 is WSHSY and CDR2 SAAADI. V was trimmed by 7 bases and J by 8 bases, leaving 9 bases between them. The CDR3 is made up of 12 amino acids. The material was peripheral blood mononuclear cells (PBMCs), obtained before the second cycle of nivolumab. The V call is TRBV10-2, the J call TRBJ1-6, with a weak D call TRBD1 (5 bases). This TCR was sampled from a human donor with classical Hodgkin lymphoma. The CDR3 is CASKEGDSPLHF. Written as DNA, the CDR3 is TGCGCCAGCAAAGAAGGGGATTCACCCCTCCACTTT.